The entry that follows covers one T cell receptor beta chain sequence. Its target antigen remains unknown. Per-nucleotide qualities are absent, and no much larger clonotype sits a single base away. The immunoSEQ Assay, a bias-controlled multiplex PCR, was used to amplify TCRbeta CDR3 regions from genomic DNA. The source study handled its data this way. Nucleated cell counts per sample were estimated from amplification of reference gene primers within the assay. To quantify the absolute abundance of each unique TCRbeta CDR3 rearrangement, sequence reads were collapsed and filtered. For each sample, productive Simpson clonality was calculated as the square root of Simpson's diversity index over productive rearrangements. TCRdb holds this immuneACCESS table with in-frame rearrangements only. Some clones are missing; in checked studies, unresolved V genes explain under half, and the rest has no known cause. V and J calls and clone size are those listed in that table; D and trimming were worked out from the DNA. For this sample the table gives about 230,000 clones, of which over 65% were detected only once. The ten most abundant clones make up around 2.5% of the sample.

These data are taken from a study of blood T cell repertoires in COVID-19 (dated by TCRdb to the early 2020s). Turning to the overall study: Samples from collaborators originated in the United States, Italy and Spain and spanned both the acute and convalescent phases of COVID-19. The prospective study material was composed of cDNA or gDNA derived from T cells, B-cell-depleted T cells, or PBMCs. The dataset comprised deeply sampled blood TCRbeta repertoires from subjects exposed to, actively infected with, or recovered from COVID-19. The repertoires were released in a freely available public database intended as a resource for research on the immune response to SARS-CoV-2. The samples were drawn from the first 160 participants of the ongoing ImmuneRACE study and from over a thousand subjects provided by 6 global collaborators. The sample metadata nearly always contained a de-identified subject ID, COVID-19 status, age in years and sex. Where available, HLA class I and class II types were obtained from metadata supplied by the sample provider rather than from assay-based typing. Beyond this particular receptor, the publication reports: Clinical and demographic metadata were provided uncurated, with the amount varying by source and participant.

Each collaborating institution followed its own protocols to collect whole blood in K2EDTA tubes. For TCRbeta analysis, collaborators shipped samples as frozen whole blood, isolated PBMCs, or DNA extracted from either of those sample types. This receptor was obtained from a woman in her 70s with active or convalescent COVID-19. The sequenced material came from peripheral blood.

The DNA sequence is given as TGTGCCAGCATGATTGTCGCGGGGGAAAATTCACCCCTCCACTTT. Its protein reads: CASMIVAGENSPLHF. The V and J segments used are TRBV7-8 and TRBJ1-6; the D segment could be TRBD1, given 5 matching bases. For CDR1 and CDR2, the germline V gene lists SGHVS and FQNEAQ. V loses 7 bases of germline sequence and J loses 7 bases, and the interval between the two ends is 17 bases. From cysteine to phenylalanine, the CDR3 is 15 amino acids long. The kept DNA is CDR3 alone, 45 bases in frame from the first base.